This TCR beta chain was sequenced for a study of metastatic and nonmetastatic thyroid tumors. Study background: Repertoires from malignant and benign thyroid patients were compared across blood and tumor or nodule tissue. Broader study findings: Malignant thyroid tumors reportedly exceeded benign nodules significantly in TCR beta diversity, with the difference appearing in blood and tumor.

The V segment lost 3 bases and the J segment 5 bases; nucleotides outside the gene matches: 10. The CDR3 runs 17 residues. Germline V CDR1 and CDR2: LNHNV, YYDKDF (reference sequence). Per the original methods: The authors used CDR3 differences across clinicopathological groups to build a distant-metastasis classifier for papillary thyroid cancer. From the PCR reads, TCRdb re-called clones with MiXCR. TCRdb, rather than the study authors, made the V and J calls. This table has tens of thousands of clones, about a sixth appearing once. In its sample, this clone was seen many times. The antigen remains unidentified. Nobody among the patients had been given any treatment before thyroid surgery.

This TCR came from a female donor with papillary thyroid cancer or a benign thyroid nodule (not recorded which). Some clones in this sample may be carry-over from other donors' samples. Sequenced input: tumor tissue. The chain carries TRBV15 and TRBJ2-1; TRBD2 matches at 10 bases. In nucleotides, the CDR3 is TGTGCCACCAGCAGCGCGAAGCTAGCGGGAGCCAACAATGAGCAGTTCTTC. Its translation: CATSSAKLAGANNEQFF.